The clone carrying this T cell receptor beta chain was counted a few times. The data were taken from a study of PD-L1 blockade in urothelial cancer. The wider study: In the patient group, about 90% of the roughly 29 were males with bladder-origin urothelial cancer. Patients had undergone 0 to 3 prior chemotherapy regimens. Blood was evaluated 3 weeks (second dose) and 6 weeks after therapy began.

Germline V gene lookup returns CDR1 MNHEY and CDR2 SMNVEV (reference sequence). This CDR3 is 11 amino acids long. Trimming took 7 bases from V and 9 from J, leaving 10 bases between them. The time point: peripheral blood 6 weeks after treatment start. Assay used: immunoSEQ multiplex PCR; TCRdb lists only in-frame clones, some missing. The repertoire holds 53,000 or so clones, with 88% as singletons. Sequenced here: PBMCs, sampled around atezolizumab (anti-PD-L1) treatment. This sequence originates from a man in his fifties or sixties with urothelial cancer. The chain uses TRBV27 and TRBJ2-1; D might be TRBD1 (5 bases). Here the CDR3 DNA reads TGTGCCAGCATCCTTCAGGGTGAGCAGTTCTTC. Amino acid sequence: CASILQGEQFF.